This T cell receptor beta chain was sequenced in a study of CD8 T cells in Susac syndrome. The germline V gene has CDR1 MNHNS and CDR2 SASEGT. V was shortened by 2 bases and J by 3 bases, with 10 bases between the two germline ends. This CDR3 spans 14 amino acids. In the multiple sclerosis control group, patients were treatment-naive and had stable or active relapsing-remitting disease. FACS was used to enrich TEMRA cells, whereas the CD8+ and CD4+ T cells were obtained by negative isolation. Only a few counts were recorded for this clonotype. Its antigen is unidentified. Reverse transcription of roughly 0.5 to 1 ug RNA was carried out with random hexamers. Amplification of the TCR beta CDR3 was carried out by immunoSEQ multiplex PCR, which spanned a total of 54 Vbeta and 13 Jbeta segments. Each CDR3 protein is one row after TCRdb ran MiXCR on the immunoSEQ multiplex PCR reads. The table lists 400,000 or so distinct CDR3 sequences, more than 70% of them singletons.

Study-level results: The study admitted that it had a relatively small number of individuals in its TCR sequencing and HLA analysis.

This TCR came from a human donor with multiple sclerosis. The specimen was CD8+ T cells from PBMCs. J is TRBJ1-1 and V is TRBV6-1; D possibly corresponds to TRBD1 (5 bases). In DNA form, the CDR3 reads TGTGCCAGCAGTGAACAGGGCGTCGACACTGAAGCTTTCTTT. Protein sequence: CASSEQGVDTEAFF.